The clone carrying this T cell receptor (beta chain) has a handful of counts. What it binds is unknown. Likely shared infections and vaccines: all three twin pairs were reared together. TCRdb redid the calling of the 5' RACE reads with MiXCR, one entry per CDR3 protein. The sample lists roughly 340,000 distinct CDR3 sequences, 28% occurring once. This sample is drawn from a study of identical twins' blood T cells. Study findings and constraints: Shared CDR3 clonotype counts between two donors mainly tracked the product of their cloneset sizes, twins included. Each donor's most abundant TCRbeta clonotypes shared more CDR3 sequences with her twin than unrelated donors. Environmental influences on twin similarity could not be excluded.

The CDR3 sequence is 13 residues long. The V gene's germline CDR1 is SEHNR and CDR2 FQNEAQ (reference sequence). The V and J ends lost 5 bases and 8 bases, in that order; junction bases with no gene match: 6. This TCR was sampled from a woman between 18 and 55 years old in good health. The sample was PBMCs. J is TRBJ1-1 and V is TRBV7-9; 9 nucleotides agree with TRBD1. The CDR3 loop is CASSVDRGSEAFF. The CDR3 DNA sequence: TGTGCCAGCAGCGTAGACAGGGGGTCAGAAGCTTTCTTT.